One sample yielded the 21 T cell receptor beta chains listed below, sequenced in a study of cytomegalovirus exposure and HLA in healthy donors. 60 Vbeta and 13 Jbeta primers were used in PCR. Data came from immunoSEQ multiplex PCR; TCRdb stores just in-frame clones and leaves some out. The sample carries about 160,000 clones, about three quarters recorded once. The sample consisted of PBMCs. The receptors derive from a female donor in good health and CMV-seronegative.

This clone was recorded only once. This chain connects TRBV4-3 to TRBJ2-1; 7 positions agree with TRBD2. Germline values: CDR1 LGHNA, CDR2 YSLEER. With 1 base clipped from V and 10 bases from J, the junction kept 4 bases outside the gene matches. This CDR3 region has 13 residues. CDR3 region: CASSQGGGLEQFF. CDR3 DNA: TGCGCCAGCAGCCAAGGGGGGGGACTAGAGCAGTTCTTC.

The chain recombines TRBV29-1 with TRBJ2-5, with D uncertain. The end of the DNA is better explained by TRBJ2-7, so the J call may be wrong. The CDR3 contains 11 residues. The germline gives CDR1 SQVTM, CDR2 ANQGSEA. The CDR3 sequence: CSVHVTNEQYF. The CDR3 coding sequence is TGCAGCGTTCATGTAACTAACGAGCAGTACTTC.

V gene TRBV5-1 combines with J gene TRBJ1-1; D gene uncertain. V was pared by 0 bases and J by 0 bases, with 18 bases between. This CDR3 contains 18 residues. From germline, CDR1 is SGHRS and CDR2 YFSETQ. The CDR3 DNA sequence: TGCGCCAGCAGCTTGGTATATGGTAGGCGGCGGCTGAACACTGAAGCTTTCTTT. Amino acids: CASSLVYGRRRLNTEAFF.

The gene calls are TRBV7-9 and TRBJ1-6, with D unclear. Trimming shortened V by 0 bases and J by 6 bases, and 6 bases separated the two germline ends. Germline V gene data show CDR1 as SEHNR and CDR2 as FQNEAQ (reference sequence). The CDR3 has 14 residues. The DNA for the CDR3 is TGTGCCAGCAGCTTAGCACCACTTAATTCACCCCTCCACTTT. Its translation is CASSLAPLNSPLHF.

In its sample, this clone was seen a few times. V usage is TRBV6-9 and J usage is TRBJ2-2; 10 bases fit TRBD1. CDR1 and CDR2 from the germline V gene are MNHGY and SVAAGI. CDR3 size: 15 residues. In DNA form, the CDR3 reads TGTGCGGGTGGGACAGGGGTTCTCCTTACCGGGGAGCTGTTTTTT. Protein: CAGGTGVLLTGELFF.

The chain combines TRBV5-1 with TRBJ2-7; 8 nucleotides line up with TRBD1. Germline values: CDR1 SGHRS, CDR2 YFSETQ. Unmatched junction bases numbered 8, after V lost 0 bases and J lost 6 bases. The length of the CDR3 is 15 residues. Here the CDR3 reads CASSLEGAGGGEQYF. The CDR3 coding sequence is TGCGCCAGCAGCTTGGAGGGGGCAGGGGGCGGCGAGCAGTACTTC. The full variable domain, its missing parts supplied by reference TRBV5-1 and TRBJ2-7, is KAGVTQTPRYLIKTRGQQVTLSCSPISGHRSVSWYQQTPGQGLQFLFEYFSETQRNKGNFPGRFSGRQFSNSRSEMNVSTLELGDSALYLCASSLEGAGGGEQYFGPGTRLTVT.

V and J are TRBV5-4 and TRBJ2-7; tentatively, D is TRBD1 (6 bases). Per the germline V gene, CDR1 is SGHNT and CDR2 is YYREEE (reference sequence). Trimming pared 0 bases from V and 3 bases from J, leaving 7 bases between. This CDR3 contains 13 residues. In DNA, the CDR3 is TGTGCCAGCAGCTTGGAACAGGGCTACGAGCAGTACTTC. Translation: CASSLEQGYEQYF.

The chain links TRBV4-2 to TRBJ1-2; D unclear. Germline-derived CDR1 and CDR2 are LGHNA and YNFKEQ. V lost 1 base and J 1 base, leaving 10 bases between the germline ends. The CDR3 is 15 residues long. CDR3 in amino acids: CASSQAWGVNYGYTF. The CDR3 nucleotides read TGTGCCAGCAGCCAAGCATGGGGAGTTAACTATGGCTACACCTTC.

The CDR3 sequence: CASSFRRGEQYF. In nucleotides, the CDR3 is TGTGCCAGCAGTTTTCGTCGCGGCGAGCAGTACTTC. V and J are TRBV28 and TRBJ2-7; D is uncertain. CDR1 and CDR2 (germline): MDHEN, SYDVKM. Trimming pared 3 bases from V and 6 bases from J, leaving 9 bases between. CDR3 length: 12 residues.

This chain uses TRBV7-6 with TRBJ2-5; 11 bases match TRBD2. Germline assignment: CDR1 SGHVS and CDR2 FNYEAQ. With 5 bases clipped from V and 0 bases from J, the junction kept 5 bases outside the gene matches. This CDR3 contains 16 residues. The CDR3 is CASSPLAGEYQETQYF. The CDR3 DNA is TGTGCCAGCAGCCCACTAGCGGGGGAGTACCAAGAGACCCAGTACTTC. Based on the CDR3 plus reference TRBV7-6 and TRBJ2-5, the full variable domain is GAGVSQSPRYKVTKRGQDVALRCDPISGHVSLYWYRQALGQGPEFLTYFNYEAQQDKSGLPNDRFSAERPEGSISTLTIQRTEQRDSAMYRCASSPLAGEYQETQYFGPGTRLLVL.

CDR3 coding DNA: TGTGCCAGCAGTCTGGGACAGATATATGGCTACACCTTC. Translation: CASSLGQIYGYTF. The V gene is TRBV28, the J gene TRBJ1-2, with TRBD1 matching over 7 bases. The CDR3 is 13 amino acids. The germline V gene has CDR1 MDHEN and CDR2 SYDVKM. The V segment lost 5 bases and the J segment 5 bases; nucleotides outside the gene matches: 5.

The chain carries TRBV19 and TRBJ1-6, with 7 bases fitting TRBD1. With V trimmed by 8 bases and J by 0 bases, 13 bases remained unmatched. The CDR3 has 18 amino acids. Germline-derived CDR1 and CDR2 are LNHDA and SQIVND (reference sequence). Here the CDR3 reads CASGKTGRASSYNSPLHF. The DNA of the CDR3 is TGTGCCAGTGGGAAGACAGGGCGAGCCAGCTCCTATAATTCACCCCTCCACTTT.

This chain connects TRBV5-1 to TRBJ2-7; tentatively, D is TRBD1 (5 bases). This CDR3 has 14 residues. Germline CDR1 SGHRS, CDR2 YFSETQ. The ends were cut back, 3 bases at V and 1 base at J, with 11 bases in the middle. The CDR3 spells CASSSYDRSYEQYF. The CDR3 region has the DNA TGCGCCAGCAGCTCCTACGACAGATCCTACGAGCAGTACTTC.

This sequence joins TRBV7-9 and TRBJ1-2; possibly TRBD1 for D (6 bases). V was trimmed by 5 bases and J by 2 bases, leaving 24 bases between them. The CDR3 contains 18 residues. Germline V gene lookup returns CDR1 SEHNR and CDR2 FQNEAQ (reference sequence). The DNA for the CDR3 is TGTGCCAGCAGCACGATCTCCCCGGGGGGCGGCAGGAACTATGGCTACACCTTC. Translation gives CASSTISPGGGRNYGYTF.

The chain carries TRBV6-1 and TRBJ2-7; TRBD1 is a possible D gene (6 bases). CDR3 size: 12 residues. Germline values: CDR1 MNHNS, CDR2 SASEGT. V shed 6 bases and J shed 3 bases, with 9 bases lying between them. CDR3 sequence reads: CASSKTGYEQYF. CDR3 DNA sequence: TGTGCCAGCAGCAAGACAGGCTACGAGCAGTACTTC.

The chain couples TRBV5-4 to TRBJ1-2; 10 nucleotides agree with TRBD1. This CDR3 has 17 residues. J was trimmed by 4 bases and V by 3 bases; bases with no gene match: 12. Germline V lookup: CDR1 SGHNT, CDR2 YYREEE (reference sequence). For the CDR3, the DNA is TGTGCCAGCAGCTCCGGGACAGGGGACCTCACTGGCTATGGCTACACCTTC. As protein: CASSSGTGDLTGYGYTF.

The chain uses TRBV7-9 and TRBJ1-2, with 7 bases identical to TRBD1. With V trimmed by 5 bases and J by 3 bases, 6 bases remained unmatched. Germline V gene data show CDR1 as SEHNR and CDR2 as FQNEAQ (reference sequence). The CDR3 totals 14 residues. The CDR3 reads CASSHRGFDYGYTF. The CDR3 coding sequence is TGTGCCAGCAGCCACAGGGGATTTGACTATGGCTACACCTTC.

The V gene is TRBV6-5, the J gene TRBJ2-7, with D possibly TRBD1 on 5 matching bases. Trimming took off 9 bases at V and 0 bases at J, with 15 bases between the two ends. Germline CDR1 reads MNHEY; CDR2 reads SVGAGI. The CDR3 consists of 14 residues. CDR3 DNA sequence: TGTGCCAGTCTGGGGCAGGCGAGCTCCTACGAGCAGTACTTC. This gives the protein CASLGQASSYEQYF.

The rearrangement joins TRBV2 to TRBJ2-1; 13 nucleotides align to TRBD2. Looked up from germline, CDR1 is SNHLY and CDR2 is FYNNEI. The CDR3 runs 14 residues. With V trimmed by 6 bases and J by 10 bases, 6 bases remained unmatched. In DNA form, the CDR3 reads TGTGCCAGCAGGAGACTAGCGGGAGGAGGGGAGCAGTTCTTC. It codes for CASRRLAGGGEQFF.

The CDR3, as DNA: TGTGCCAGCAGTTACAGGGGGGGGTTGAACACTGAAGCTTTCTTT. It codes for CASSYRGGLNTEAFF. This chain connects TRBV6-5 to TRBJ1-1, with a tentative D call TRBD1 (6 bases). The V end was cut by 2 bases, the J end by 0 bases, with 10 bases between. The CDR3 covers 15 residues. The germline V gene has CDR1 MNHEY and CDR2 SVGAGI.

This chain joins TRBV29-1 and TRBJ2-1; D might be TRBD1 (6 bases). CDR1 and CDR2 from the germline V gene are SQVTM and ANQGSEA. CDR3 length equals 14 residues. Trimming took 2 bases from V and 0 from J, leaving 8 bases between them. CDR3 amino acids: CSVELGGSYNEQFF. The CDR3 bases are TGCAGCGTTGAATTAGGGGGCTCCTACAATGAGCAGTTCTTC.